These 21 T cell receptor beta chains share one sample of origin, sequenced in a study of blood T cell repertoires in COVID-19. Measured with immunoSEQ multiplex PCR; TCRdb has only the in-frame clones, and not every one. The data hold about 150,000 clones, with 75% to 90% observed a single time. Sequencing used peripheral blood. The receptor set was obtained from a man aged 18 to 30 with COVID-19, enrolled during active disease.

The chain links TRBV4-1 to TRBJ2-2; a possible D gene is TRBD2 (7 bases). The germline V and J ends were trimmed by 4 bases and 4 bases, with 16 bases remaining between them. The CDR3 is 16 residues long. CDR1 is MGHRA, CDR2 YSYEKL, per germline. CDR3 DNA: TGCGCCAGCAGCCGAGAGGCGGGGGCGGGCACCGGGGAGCTGTTTTTT. Amino acids: CASSREAGAGTGELFF.

The chain uses TRBV13 and TRBJ2-4; tentatively, D is TRBD1 (6 bases). The CDR3 length is 16 residues. Germline V gene data show CDR1 as PRHDT and CDR2 as FYEKMQ (reference sequence). V lost 0 bases to trimming and J lost 1 base, with 10 bases between them. In DNA, the CDR3 is TGTGCCAGCAGCTTAGGGACAGGCTTGGCCAAAAACATTCAGTACTTC. Its protein product is CASSLGTGLAKNIQYF.

This clone was observed a single time. The chain has TRBV6-2 or TRBV6-3 and TRBJ2-2; no definite D call. The CDR3 has 15 amino acids. Trimming pared 6 bases from V and 0 bases from J, leaving 11 bases between. The germline gives CDR1 MNHEY, CDR2 SVGEGT. The CDR3 loop is CASSPRQANTGELFF. As DNA, the CDR3 is TGTGCCAGCAGCCCCCGGCAGGCGAACACCGGGGAGCTGTTTTTT.

This clone is a singleton in its sample. The V call is TRBV18, the J call TRBJ1-3; D is perhaps TRBD1 (6 bases). V was trimmed by 6 bases and J by 4 bases, leaving 25 bases between them. The CDR3 length is 18 residues. From germline, CDR1 is KGHSH and CDR2 LQKENI. CDR3 loop: CASSRSLQGPTGGNTIYF. The CDR3 DNA reads TGTGCCAGCTCGCGATCCCTACAGGGACCCACAGGAGGAAACACCATATATTTT.

The chain links TRBV2 to TRBJ2-2, with 9 nucleotides matching TRBD2. The CDR3 loop spans 17 amino acids. Germline assignment: CDR1 SNHLY and CDR2 FYNNEI. V dropped 6 bases and J dropped 3; count of bases not matched to a gene: 11. Here the CDR3 reads CASRAGGRAQDTGELFF. CDR3 coding DNA: TGTGCCAGCAGAGCTGGCGGGAGGGCCCAGGACACCGGGGAGCTGTTTTTT.

The gene calls are TRBV28 and TRBJ1-5; D is unclear. Germline CDR1 is MDHEN and CDR2 is SYDVKM. V was cut by 3 bases and J by 0 bases, with 18 bases left in between. CDR3 length equals 18 residues. CDR3 loop: CASSFSRADFYSNQPQHF. CDR3 nucleotides: TGTGCCAGCAGTTTCAGTCGCGCGGATTTTTATAGCAATCAGCCCCAGCATTTT.

The table lists this clone with a count of one. The chain uses TRBV7-2 and TRBJ2-1, with 10 bases lining up with TRBD1. CDR1 is SGHTA and CDR2 is FQGNSA in the germline V gene. This CDR3 has 15 residues. After removal of 8 bases from V and 4 bases from J, the junction contained 8 bases not matched to a gene. This CDR3 is CASRMTGGKYNEQFF. The CDR3 nucleotides are TGTGCCAGCCGTATGACAGGGGGCAAGTACAATGAGCAGTTCTTC.

The chain employs TRBV4-3 and TRBJ2-7, with D unclear. Germline V gene lookup returns CDR1 LGHNA and CDR2 YSLEER. This CDR3 spans 16 amino acids. V shed 5 bases and J shed 0 bases, with 17 bases lying between them. CDR3 sequence reads: CASSEPVGCGSYEQYF. In DNA form, the CDR3 reads TGCGCCAGCAGCGAACCGGTTGGGTGCGGCTCCTACGAGCAGTACTTC.

This clone was detected only a few times. The chain carries TRBV9 and TRBJ2-7; TRBD2 matches 8 bases. V lost 4 bases to trimming and J lost 3 bases; unmatched junction nucleotides: 9. This CDR3 region has 15 residues. Germline V CDR1 and CDR2: SGDLS, YYNGEE. CDR3 sequence (DNA): TGTGCCAGCAGCAAGCTGAGCGGGAGAGACTACGAGCAGTACTTC. Translation: CASSKLSGRDYEQYF.

The chain uses TRBV19 and TRBJ2-7, with 9 bases fitting TRBD1. V was clipped by 8 bases and J by 2 bases; unmatched bases: 7. This CDR3 spans 14 amino acids. Germline V CDR1 and CDR2: LNHDA, SQIVND (reference sequence). CDR3 DNA: TGTGCCAGTGCTCCGGGACAGGGAGCCTACGAGCAGTACTTC. It specifies CASAPGQGAYEQYF.

The V and J genes are TRBV12-3 or TRBV12-4 and TRBJ2-7, with D uncertain. Trimming cost V 3 bases and J 6 bases, with 6 bases left between them. CDR3 size: 11 residues. CDR3 bases: TGTGCCAGCAGTTTTCTTTTCGAGCAGTACTTC. Encoded protein: CASSFLFEQYF.

This chain connects TRBV3-1 (or the pseudogene TRBV3-2) to TRBJ2-7, with D unclear. Germline V gives CDR1 LGHDT, CDR2 YNNKEL (reference sequence). The CDR3 totals 11 residues. Trimming removed 5 bases from V and 4 bases from J, with 6 bases in between. CDR3 nucleotides: TGTGCCAGCAGCTCCGGGTACGAGCAGTACTTC. As protein: CASSSGYEQYF.

The chain joins TRBV28 to TRBJ1-2; D is unclear. The CDR3 loop spans 13 amino acids. Germline CDR1 is MDHEN and CDR2 is SYDVKM. Trimming left V 5 bases short and J 4 bases short, with 11 bases between. The CDR3 spells CASSGTDPYGYTF. DNA for the CDR3: TGTGCCAGCAGTGGCACAGATCCCTATGGCTACACCTTC.

This chain joins TRBV9 and TRBJ2-1; possibly TRBD1 for D (6 bases). The germline gives CDR1 SGDLS, CDR2 YYNGEE. The CDR3 has 17 amino acids. The V end was cut by 4 bases, the J end by 4 bases, with 21 bases between. The DNA for the CDR3 is TGTGCCAGCAGCCCGAGGACAGATTTTAGGGGGTACAATGAGCAGTTCTTC. Its protein is CASSPRTDFRGYNEQFF.

This clone was observed once. The chain links TRBV7-9 to TRBJ2-7; D unresolved. CDR1 and CDR2 from the germline V gene are SEHNR and FQNEAQ (reference sequence). The length of the CDR3 is 12 residues. Deletions cut 4 bases from V and 3 bases from J, with 7 bases between. CDR3 protein: CASSSASYEQYF. CDR3 DNA sequence: TGTGCCAGCAGCTCCGCTAGCTACGAGCAGTACTTC. Full variable domain (rest looked up from reference TRBV7-9 and TRBJ2-7): DTGVSQNPRHKITKRGQNVTFRCDPISEHNRLYWYRQTLGQGPEFLTYFQNEAQLEKSRLLSDRFSAERPKGSFSTLEIQRTEQGDSAMYLCASSSASYEQYFGPGTRLTVT.

The chain has TRBV7-9 and TRBJ2-3, with 7 nucleotides matching TRBD1. The germline V gene has CDR1 SEHNR and CDR2 FQNEAQ (reference sequence). Trimming removed 0 bases from V and 1 base from J; junction bases left unmatched: 4. The CDR3 loop spans 16 amino acids. CDR3 in amino acids: CASSLARGPGTDTQYF. The CDR3 nucleotides read TGTGCCAGCAGCTTAGCTAGGGGGCCTGGCACAGATACGCAGTATTTT.

The V and J genes are TRBV4-1 and TRBJ1-4, with TRBD1 identical over 7 bases. Germline V lookup: CDR1 MGHRA, CDR2 YSYEKL. Trimming took 3 bases from V and 6 from J; bases not matched to a gene: 10. The CDR3 has 16 residues. The CDR3 loop reads CASSHPGQAHDEKLFF. The CDR3 nucleotides read TGCGCCAGCAGCCACCCCGGACAGGCCCATGATGAAAAACTGTTTTTT.

This clone was counted a single time. Its ends do not fully match the called genes, so a read error is possible. The chain is built from TRBV7-8 and TRBJ2-1; 8 bases agree with TRBD1. The CDR3 runs 14 residues. Germline V gene sequence: CDR1 SGHVS, CDR2 FQNEAQ. CDR3 protein: CASSMDRDRNGQFF. Written as DNA, the CDR3 is TGTGCCAGCAGCATGGACAGGGACCGCAATGGGCAGTTCTTC.

The J gene is TRBJ2-3, the V gene TRBV11-3, with 7 bases fitting TRBD1. The CDR3 runs 14 residues. V shed 3 bases, J shed 4 bases, and the junction held 4 bases outside the gene matches. In germline, CDR1 is SGHNT, CDR2 YENEEA. CDR3 protein: CASSFTGVADTQYF. In DNA, the CDR3 is TGTGCCAGCAGCTTTACAGGGGTAGCAGATACGCAGTATTTT. The complete variable domain, with remaining parts taken from reference TRBV11-3 and TRBJ2-3, reads EAGVVQSPRYKIIEKKQPVAFWCNPISGHNTLYWYLQNLGQGPELLIRYENEEAVDDSQLPKDRFSAERLKGVDSTLKIQPAELGDSAVYLCASSFTGVADTQYFGPGTRLTVL.

This sequence joins TRBV9 and TRBJ2-2; D is unclear. The V gene lost 3 bases and the J gene lost 5 bases, with 5 bases spanning the gap. Per germline, CDR1 SGDLS and CDR2 YYNGEE. There are 12 residues in the CDR3. The CDR3 protein is CASSATTGELFF. The CDR3, as DNA: TGTGCCAGCAGCGCCACTACCGGGGAGCTGTTTTTT. Variable domain in full (rest from reference TRBV9 and TRBJ2-2): DSGVTQTPKHLITATGQRVTLRCSPRSGDLSVYWYQQSLDQGLQFLIQYYNGEERAKGNILERFSAQQFPDLHSELNLSSLELGDSALYFCASSATTGELFFGEGSRLTVL.

The rearrangement uses TRBV20-1 and TRBJ1-1; no reliable D call. In germline, CDR1 is DFQATT, CDR2 SNEGSKA (reference sequence). The CDR3 spans 17 residues. Trimming pared 3 bases from V and 0 bases from J, leaving 20 bases between. This CDR3 is CSASPLIGPPMNTEAFF. In DNA form, the CDR3 reads TGCAGTGCTAGTCCCCTGATCGGTCCACCAATGAACACTGAAGCTTTCTTT.